A single sample is the source of the 20 T cell receptor beta chains below, sequenced in a study of cytomegalovirus exposure and HLA in healthy donors. The PCR was carried out with 60 Vbeta primers and 13 Jbeta primers. Some clones are missing from TCRdb's copy, which holds only in-frame ones; the method was immunoSEQ multiplex PCR. This sample has about 98,000 clones, with approximately 82% found just once. Sequencing was performed on PBMCs. The receptor set was obtained from a man aged 35-49 years in good health and CMV-seronegative.

The chain couples TRBV7-2 to TRBJ1-5; D is perhaps TRBD1 (5 bases). CDR1 and CDR2 (germline): SGHTA, FQGNSA. CDR3 length: 12 residues. Deletions cut 2 bases from V and 11 bases from J, with 10 bases between. The DNA for the CDR3 is TGTGCCAGCAGCTTACAGGGTCAAGCCCAGCATTTT. Translated, it gives CASSLQGQAQHF.

This clone appeared a single time. The chain uses TRBV18 and TRBJ1-4, with a possible D match to TRBD1 (6 bases). V gave up 2 bases and J gave up 3 bases, with 10 bases separating them. Per germline, CDR1 KGHSH and CDR2 LQKENI. The CDR3 consists of 15 residues. In DNA form, the CDR3 reads TGTGCCAGCTCACCAAGCGGGGGCGCTAATGAAAAACTGTTTTTT. It specifies CASSPSGGANEKLFF.

This clone turned up a few times. This chain links TRBV27 with TRBJ1-4; tentative D call: TRBD1 (6 bases). The CDR3 consists of 16 residues. Germline-derived CDR1 and CDR2 are MNHEY and SMNVEV (reference sequence). V shed 5 bases and J shed 8 bases, with 21 bases lying between them. The CDR3: CASSDDETGSLEKLFF. CDR3 sequence (DNA): TGTGCCAGCAGTGACGACGAAACAGGGTCGTTGGAAAAACTGTTTTTT.

The chain is built from TRBV7-2 and TRBJ2-7; the D gene is possibly TRBD1 (5 bases). The CDR3 has 14 residues. Germline assignment: CDR1 SGHTA and CDR2 FQGNSA. With 5 bases removed from V and 2 bases from J, the gap between germline ends came to 13 bases. As DNA, the CDR3 is TGTGCCAGCAGCCCCGATCGACAGACCTACGAGCAGTACTTC. Its protein is CASSPDRQTYEQYF. Full variable domain (outside the CDR3, taken from reference TRBV7-2 and TRBJ2-7): GAGVSQSPSNKVTEKGKDVELRCDPISGHTALYWYRQSLGQGLEFLIYFQGNSAPDKSGLPSDRFSAERTGGSVSTLTIQRTQQEDSAVYLCASSPDRQTYEQYFGPGTRLTVT.

This clone was counted between two and nine times. This chain uses TRBV18 with TRBJ2-5, with D uncertain. Between the trimmed V and J ends, which lost 2 bases and 2 bases, there was a span of 6 bases. Germline V lookup: CDR1 KGHSH, CDR2 LQKENI. The length of the CDR3 is 13 residues. The CDR3 DNA is TGTGCCAGCTCACCAGGCCAGCAAGAGACCCAGTACTTC. This gives the protein CASSPGQQETQYF.

This chain uses TRBV14 with TRBJ2-1; TRBD2 matches 10 bases. From germline, CDR1 is SGHDN and CDR2 FVKESK. The CDR3 is 17 amino acids. Losses at the gene ends were 0 bases for V and 6 bases for J; bases not matched to a gene: 8. The CDR3 DNA is TGTGCCAGCAGCCAAGATCTTCTGCTAGCGGGGGTCAATGAGCAGTTCTTC. As protein: CASSQDLLLAGVNEQFF.

The rearrangement uses TRBV11-2 and TRBJ1-4, with 7 bases that match TRBD1. V shed 0 bases, J shed 3 bases, and the junction held 10 bases outside the gene matches. From germline, CDR1 is SGHAT and CDR2 FQNNGV. The length of the CDR3 is 18 residues. DNA for the CDR3: TGTGCCAGCAGCTTAGATCAGGGACAGTTGCTCCCTAATGAAAAACTGTTTTTT. As protein: CASSLDQGQLLPNEKLFF.

This chain links TRBV2 with TRBJ2-5, with TRBD2 matching 11 bases. Trimming removed 5 bases from V and 1 base from J; junction bases left unmatched: 3. Germline V CDR1 and CDR2: SNHLY, FYNNEI. This CDR3 has 15 residues. Here the CDR3 reads CASSITSGGQETQYF. For the CDR3, the DNA is TGTGCCAGCAGTATCACTAGCGGGGGCCAAGAGACCCAGTACTTC. The full variable domain, in which reference TRBV2 and TRBJ2-5 provide the parts outside the CDR3, is EPEVTQTPSHQVTQMGQEVILRCVPISNHLYFYWYRQILGQKVEFLVSFYNNEISEKSEIFDDQFSVERPDGSNFTLKIRSTKLEDSAMYFCASSITSGGQETQYFGPGTRLLVL.

The chain joins TRBV9 to TRBJ2-1, with 9 bases identical to TRBD2. With 4 bases clipped from V and 0 bases from J, the junction kept 14 bases outside the gene matches. Germline CDR1 is SGDLS and CDR2 is YYNGEE. This CDR3 spans 19 amino acids. CDR3 nucleotides: TGTGCCAGCAGCCTTGGACTTGCGGGGGGGATCAGCTCCTACAATGAGCAGTTCTTC. Residues: CASSLGLAGGISSYNEQFF.

The chain employs TRBV7-9 and TRBJ1-5; no definite D call. Germline assignment: CDR1 SEHNR and CDR2 FQNEAQ (reference sequence). V lost 2 bases and J lost 5, with 7 bases in between. This CDR3 contains 13 residues. The CDR3 region is CASSLLRDQPQHF. In nucleotides, the CDR3 is TGTGCCAGCAGCTTACTTCGGGATCAGCCCCAGCATTTT.

The chain recombines TRBV19 with TRBJ2-3; TRBD1 matches 9 bases. The CDR3 loop spans 15 amino acids. J gave up 2 bases and V 6 bases, and 6 bases lay outside the gene matches. CDR1 and CDR2 from the germline V gene are LNHDA and SQIVND (reference sequence). The CDR3 nucleotides are TGTGCCAGTAGCCCGACAGGGGGTAACACAGATACGCAGTATTTT. It translates to CASSPTGGNTDTQYF.

The V and J genes are TRBV10-3 and TRBJ1-2, with 8 positions matching TRBD1. The CDR3 covers 14 residues. V was pared by 5 bases and J by 1 base, with 3 bases of the junction left unmatched. Germline CDR1 reads ENHRY; CDR2 reads SYGVKD. The CDR3 sequence: CAISPGQVNYGYTF. DNA for the CDR3: TGTGCCATCAGTCCGGGACAGGTTAACTATGGCTACACCTTC.

The rearrangement links TRBV7-3 to TRBJ2-3, with no clear D. Trimming took 5 bases from V and 0 from J, leaving 3 bases between them. The length of the CDR3 is 12 residues. The germline V gene encodes CDR1 SGHTA and CDR2 FQGTGA. The CDR3 bases are TGTGCCAGCAGCACTAGCACAGATACGCAGTATTTT. Its protein product is CASSTSTDTQYF.

The rearrangement joins TRBV21-1 to TRBJ1-5; TRBD1 reflects the table's D call only, with no check against the DNA. TRBV21-1 is listed as a pseudogene. The CDR3 consists of 16 residues. In nucleotides, the CDR3 is TGTGCCAGCAGCAAAGGAAGGACAGGCGACCATCAGCCCCAGCATTTT. This codes for CASSKGRTGDHQPQHF.

This clone has a single count. The rearrangement uses TRBV4-1 and TRBJ2-7; TRBD1 might be the D (6 bases). The CDR3 length is 15 residues. V lost 5 bases to trimming and J lost 2 bases, with 16 bases between them. From germline, CDR1 is MGHRA and CDR2 YSYEKL. The CDR3 loop reads CASSAPGTSTYEQYF. CDR3 coding DNA: TGCGCCAGCAGCGCTCCCGGGACATCAACCTACGAGCAGTACTTC.

This clone was observed a single time. The chain uses TRBV4-3 and TRBJ2-4, with 7 nucleotides matching TRBD1. The CDR3 is made up of 17 amino acids. The V segment lost 4 bases and the J segment 3 bases; nucleotides outside the gene matches: 12. Germline-derived CDR1 and CDR2 are LGHNA and YSLEER. CDR3 in amino acids: CASSRTPGQMGKNIQYF. CDR3 coding DNA: TGCGCCAGCAGCCGTACTCCGGGACAGATGGGCAAAAACATTCAGTACTTC.

CDR3 sequence reads: CASSRAGGPNNEQFF. The CDR3 bases are TGTGCCAGCAGCCGAGCGGGGGGCCCCAACAATGAGCAGTTCTTC. This chain connects TRBV5-4 to TRBJ2-1; TRBD2 matches at 9 bases. Germline assignment: CDR1 SGHNT and CDR2 YYREEE (reference sequence). There are 15 residues in the CDR3. J gave up 5 bases and V 4 bases, and 7 bases lay outside the gene matches.

The CDR3 DNA follows: TGCGCCAGCAGCGCAGGGACAGGGCTAACGCTTTACGAGCAGTACTTC. Translation: CASSAGTGLTLYEQYF. The chain carries TRBV5-1 and TRBJ2-7; 9 bases fit TRBD1. This CDR3 spans 16 amino acids. V lost 4 bases, J lost 4 bases, and 12 bases stayed unmatched. The germline CDR1 and CDR2 sequences are SGHRS and YFSETQ.

This clone was found a few times. This chain uses TRBV7-3 with TRBJ2-1, with 9 bases aligning to TRBD1. Losses at the gene ends were 3 bases for V and 8 bases for J; bases not matched to a gene: 8. The CDR3 extends over 15 amino acids. Germline V gives CDR1 SGHTA, CDR2 FQGTGA. The CDR3 here is CASSFNPGQGYEQFF. Written as DNA, the CDR3 is TGTGCCAGCAGCTTTAACCCGGGACAGGGATATGAGCAGTTCTTC.

The rearrangement uses TRBV11-2 and TRBJ1-1; a possible D gene is TRBD1 (5 bases). Germline CDR1 and CDR2: SGHAT and FQNNGV. This CDR3 spans 15 amino acids. V lost 4 bases and J lost 1, with 13 bases in between. The CDR3 DNA follows: TGTGCCAGCAGCTCATACAGGTCGACGAACACTGAAGCTTTCTTT. It translates to CASSSYRSTNTEAFF.